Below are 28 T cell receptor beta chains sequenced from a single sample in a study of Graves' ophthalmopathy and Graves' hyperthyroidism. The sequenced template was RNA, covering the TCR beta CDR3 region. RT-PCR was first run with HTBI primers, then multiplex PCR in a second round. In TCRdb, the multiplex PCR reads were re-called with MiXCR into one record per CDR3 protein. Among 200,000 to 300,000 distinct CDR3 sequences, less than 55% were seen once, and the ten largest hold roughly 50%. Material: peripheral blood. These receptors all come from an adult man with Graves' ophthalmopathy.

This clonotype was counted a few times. CDR3 amino acids: CASSYSGTGPGYTF. In nucleotides, the CDR3 is TGTGCCAGCAGTTACTCAGGGACAGGTCCTGGCTACACCTTC. The V call is TRBV6-5, the J call TRBJ1-2, with 8 bases matching TRBD1. In germline, CDR1 is MNHEY, CDR2 SVGAGI. The CDR3 totals 14 residues. J was trimmed by 7 bases and V by 0 bases; bases with no gene match: 4.

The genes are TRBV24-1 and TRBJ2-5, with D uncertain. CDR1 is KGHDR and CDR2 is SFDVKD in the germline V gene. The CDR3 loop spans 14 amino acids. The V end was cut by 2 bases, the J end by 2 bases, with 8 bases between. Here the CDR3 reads CATSDSQKQETQYF. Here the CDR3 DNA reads TGTGCCACCAGTGATTCCCAGAAACAAGAGACCCAGTACTTC.

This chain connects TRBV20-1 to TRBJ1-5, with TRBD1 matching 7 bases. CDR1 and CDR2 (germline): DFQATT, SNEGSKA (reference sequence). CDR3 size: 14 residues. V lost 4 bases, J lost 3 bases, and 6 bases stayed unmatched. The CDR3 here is CSATTDRDNQPQHF. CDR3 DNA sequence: TGCAGTGCTACGACAGACAGGGACAATCAGCCCCAGCATTTT.

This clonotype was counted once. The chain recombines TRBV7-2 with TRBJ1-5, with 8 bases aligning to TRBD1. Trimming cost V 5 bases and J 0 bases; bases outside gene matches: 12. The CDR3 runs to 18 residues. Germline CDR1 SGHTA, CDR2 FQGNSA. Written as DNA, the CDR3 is TGTGCCAGCAGCCGACCTCGGGACAGGAGTTATAGCAATCAGCCCCAGCATTTT. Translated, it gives CASSRPRDRSYSNQPQHF.

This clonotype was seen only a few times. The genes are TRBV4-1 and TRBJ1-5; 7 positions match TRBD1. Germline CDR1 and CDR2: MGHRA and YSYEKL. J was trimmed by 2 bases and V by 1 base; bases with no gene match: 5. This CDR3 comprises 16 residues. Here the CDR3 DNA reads TGCGCCAGCAGCCAAGTGAAGGGGGCGGGCAATCAGCCCCAGCATTTT. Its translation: CASSQVKGAGNQPQHF.

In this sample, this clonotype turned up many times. The CDR3 sequence is CASSVAEGQNYGYTF. The CDR3 DNA reads as TGTGCCAGCAGCGTAGCTGAGGGACAGAACTATGGCTACACCTTC. V usage is TRBV9 and J usage is TRBJ1-2, with TRBD1 matching 7 bases. Losses at the gene ends were 0 bases for V and 2 bases for J; bases not matched to a gene: 4. CDR1 is SGDLS, CDR2 YYNGEE, per germline. This CDR3 region has 15 residues.

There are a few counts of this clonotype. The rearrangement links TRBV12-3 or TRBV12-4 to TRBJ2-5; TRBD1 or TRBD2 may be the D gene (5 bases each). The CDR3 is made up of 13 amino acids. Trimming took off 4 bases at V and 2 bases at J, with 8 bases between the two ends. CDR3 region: CASSWDGQETQYF. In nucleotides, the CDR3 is TGTGCCAGCAGTTGGGACGGGCAAGAGACCCAGTACTTC.

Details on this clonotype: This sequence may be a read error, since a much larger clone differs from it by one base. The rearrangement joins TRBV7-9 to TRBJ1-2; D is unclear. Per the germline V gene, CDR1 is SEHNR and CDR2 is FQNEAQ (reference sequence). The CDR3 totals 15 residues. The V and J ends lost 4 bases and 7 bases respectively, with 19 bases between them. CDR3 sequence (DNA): TGTGCCAGCAGCTCAGTTGAGGGAAAATATGGTGGCTACACCTTC. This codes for CASSSVEGKYGGYTF.

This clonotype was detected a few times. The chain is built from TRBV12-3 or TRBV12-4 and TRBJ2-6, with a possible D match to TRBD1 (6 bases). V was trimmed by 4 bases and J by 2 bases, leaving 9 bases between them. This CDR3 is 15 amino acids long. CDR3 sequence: CASSYRVAGANVLTF. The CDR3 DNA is TGTGCCAGCAGTTACAGGGTCGCTGGGGCCAACGTCCTGACTTTC.

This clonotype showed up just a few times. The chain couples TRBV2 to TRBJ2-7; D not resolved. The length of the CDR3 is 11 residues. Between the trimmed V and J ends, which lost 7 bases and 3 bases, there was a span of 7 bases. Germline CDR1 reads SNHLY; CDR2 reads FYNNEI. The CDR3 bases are TGTGCCAGCAAGGACCTCTACGAGCAGTACTTC. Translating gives CASKDLYEQYF.

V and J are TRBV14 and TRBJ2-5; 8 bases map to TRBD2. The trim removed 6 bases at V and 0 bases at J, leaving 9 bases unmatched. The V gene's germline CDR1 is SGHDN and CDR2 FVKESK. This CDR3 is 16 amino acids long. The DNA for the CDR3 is TGTGCCAGCAGTTTAGCGGGGTCCAGATACCAAGAGACCCAGTACTTC. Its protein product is CASSLAGSRYQETQYF.

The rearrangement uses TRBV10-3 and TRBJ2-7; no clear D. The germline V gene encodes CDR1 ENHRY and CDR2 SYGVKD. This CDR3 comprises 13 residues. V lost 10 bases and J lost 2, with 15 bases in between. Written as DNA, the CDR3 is TGTGCCAGCAGCCATGGGCTAGCCTACGAGCAGTACTTC. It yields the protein CASSHGLAYEQYF.

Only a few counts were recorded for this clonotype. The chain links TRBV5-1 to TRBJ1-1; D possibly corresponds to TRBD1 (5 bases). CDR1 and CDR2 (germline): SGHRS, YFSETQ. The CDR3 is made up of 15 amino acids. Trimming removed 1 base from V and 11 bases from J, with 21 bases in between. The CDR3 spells CASSLTPWDWGMAFF. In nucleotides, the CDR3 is TGCGCCAGCAGCTTGACACCCTGGGACTGGGGTATGGCTTTCTTT. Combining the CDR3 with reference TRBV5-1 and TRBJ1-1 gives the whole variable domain KAGVTQTPRYLIKTRGQQVTLSCSPISGHRSVSWYQQTPGQGLQFLFEYFSETQRNKGNFPGRFSGRQFSNSRSEMNVSTLELGDSALYLCASSLTPWDWGMAFFGQGTRLTVV.

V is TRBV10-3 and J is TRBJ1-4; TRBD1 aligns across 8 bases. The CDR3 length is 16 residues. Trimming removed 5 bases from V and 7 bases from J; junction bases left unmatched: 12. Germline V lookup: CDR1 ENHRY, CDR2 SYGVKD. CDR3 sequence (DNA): TGTGCCATCAGTTACTCGGGGACAGGCGGGGGTGAAAAACTGTTTTTT. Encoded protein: CAISYSGTGGGEKLFF.

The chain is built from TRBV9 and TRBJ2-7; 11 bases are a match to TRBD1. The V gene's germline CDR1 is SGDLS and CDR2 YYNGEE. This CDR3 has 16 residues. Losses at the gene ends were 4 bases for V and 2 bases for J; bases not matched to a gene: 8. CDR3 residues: CASSLRGTGGPYEQYF. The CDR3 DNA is TGTGCCAGCAGCTTGCGAGGGACAGGGGGTCCCTACGAGCAGTACTTC.

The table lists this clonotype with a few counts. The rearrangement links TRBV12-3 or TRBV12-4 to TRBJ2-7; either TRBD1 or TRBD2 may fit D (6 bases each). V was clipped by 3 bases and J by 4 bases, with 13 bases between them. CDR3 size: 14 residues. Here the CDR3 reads CASSLRGGSYEQYF. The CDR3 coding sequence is TGTGCCAGCAGTTTGCGAGGGGGGAGTTACGAGCAGTACTTC.

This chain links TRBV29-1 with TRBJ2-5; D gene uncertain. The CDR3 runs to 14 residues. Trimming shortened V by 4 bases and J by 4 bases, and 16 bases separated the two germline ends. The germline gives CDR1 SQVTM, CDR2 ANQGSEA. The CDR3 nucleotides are TGCAGCGTTGGAAATGGGGAATCGCTAGAGACCCAGTACTTC. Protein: CSVGNGESLETQYF.

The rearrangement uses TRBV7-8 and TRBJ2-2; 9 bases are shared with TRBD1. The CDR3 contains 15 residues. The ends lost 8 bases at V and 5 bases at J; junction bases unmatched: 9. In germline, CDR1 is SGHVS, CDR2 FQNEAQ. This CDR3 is CASDRGDRATGELFF. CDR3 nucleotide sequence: TGTGCCAGCGACCGTGGGGACAGGGCTACCGGGGAGCTGTTTTTT.

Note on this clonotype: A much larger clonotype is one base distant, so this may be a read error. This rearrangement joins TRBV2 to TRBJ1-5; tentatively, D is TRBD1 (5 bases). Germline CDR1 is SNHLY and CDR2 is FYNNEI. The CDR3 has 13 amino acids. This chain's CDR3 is CASRQDSNQPRHF. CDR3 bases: TGTGCCAGCAGACAGGATAGCAATCAGCCCCGGCATTTT.

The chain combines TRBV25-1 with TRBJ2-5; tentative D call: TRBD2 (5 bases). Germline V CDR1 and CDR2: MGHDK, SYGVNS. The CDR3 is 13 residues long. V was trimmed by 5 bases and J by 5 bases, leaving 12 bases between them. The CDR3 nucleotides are TGTGCCAGCAGTCGGTTACTAGGGGAGACCCAGTACTTC. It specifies CASSRLLGETQYF.

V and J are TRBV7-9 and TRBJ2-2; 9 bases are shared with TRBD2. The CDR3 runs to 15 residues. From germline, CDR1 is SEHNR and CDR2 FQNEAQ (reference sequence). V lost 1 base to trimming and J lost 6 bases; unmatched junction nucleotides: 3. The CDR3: CASSLGGGAAGELFF. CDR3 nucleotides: TGTGCCAGCAGCTTAGGCGGGGGGGCCGCCGGGGAGCTGTTTTTT.

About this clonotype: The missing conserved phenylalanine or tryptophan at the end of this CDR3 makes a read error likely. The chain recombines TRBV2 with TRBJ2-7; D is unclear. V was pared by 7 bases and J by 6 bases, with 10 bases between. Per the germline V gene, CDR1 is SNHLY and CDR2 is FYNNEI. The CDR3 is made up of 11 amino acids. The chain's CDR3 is CASKWEGEQYL. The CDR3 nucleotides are TGTGCCAGCAAATGGGAAGGCGAGCAGTACCTC.

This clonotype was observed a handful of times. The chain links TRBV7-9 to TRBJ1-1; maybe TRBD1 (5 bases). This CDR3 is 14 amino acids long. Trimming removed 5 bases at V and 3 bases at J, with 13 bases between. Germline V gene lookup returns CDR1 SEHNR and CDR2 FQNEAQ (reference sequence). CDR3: CASSVVGGDTEAFF. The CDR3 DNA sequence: TGTGCCAGCAGCGTAGTCGGGGGAGACACTGAAGCTTTCTTT. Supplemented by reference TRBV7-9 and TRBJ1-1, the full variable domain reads DTGVSQNPRHKITKRGQNVTFRCDPISEHNRLYWYRQTLGQGPEFLTYFQNEAQLEKSRLLSDRFSAERPKGSFSTLEIQRTEQGDSAMYLCASSVVGGDTEAFFGQGTRLTVV.

The CDR3 here is CASSLDGALHF. The CDR3 region has the DNA TGTGCCAGCAGCTTAGACGGGGCCCTCCACTTT. The chain combines TRBV7-2 with TRBJ1-6, with D unclear. The CDR3 is made up of 11 amino acids. Trimming cost V 1 base and J 14 bases, with 6 bases left between them. The germline gives CDR1 SGHTA, CDR2 FQGNSA.

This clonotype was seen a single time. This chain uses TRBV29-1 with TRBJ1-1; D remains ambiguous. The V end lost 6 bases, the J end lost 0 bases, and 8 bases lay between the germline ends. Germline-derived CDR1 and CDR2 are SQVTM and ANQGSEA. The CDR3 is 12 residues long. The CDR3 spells CSVLDLNTEAFF. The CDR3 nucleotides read TGCAGCGTCCTTGATCTGAACACTGAAGCTTTCTTT.

The CDR3 DNA reads as TGCAGTGCTGAACCTGGACAGACGAATGAGCAGTACTTC. It specifies CSAEPGQTNEQYF. The chain uses TRBV20-1 and TRBJ2-7; perhaps TRBD1 as D (6 bases). Germline CDR1 and CDR2: DFQATT and SNEGSKA (reference sequence). The CDR3 consists of 13 residues. Trimming shortened V by 5 bases and J by 7 bases, and 18 bases separated the two germline ends.

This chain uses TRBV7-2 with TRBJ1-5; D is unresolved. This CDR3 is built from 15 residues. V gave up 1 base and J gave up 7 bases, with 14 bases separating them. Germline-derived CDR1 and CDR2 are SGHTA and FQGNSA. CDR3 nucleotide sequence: TGTGCCAGCAGCTTAGACCGTGAAGTTGGGCAGCCCCAGCATTTT. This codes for CASSLDREVGQPQHF.

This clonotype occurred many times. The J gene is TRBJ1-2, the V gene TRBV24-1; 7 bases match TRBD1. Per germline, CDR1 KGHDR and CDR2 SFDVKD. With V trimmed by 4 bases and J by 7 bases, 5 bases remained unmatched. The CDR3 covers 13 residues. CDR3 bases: TGTGCCACCAGTGACTGGACAGGTCTTGGCTACACCTTC. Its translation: CATSDWTGLGYTF.